What follows describes a single TCR beta chain. The table lists this clonotype with a few counts. Its antigen has not been determined. No clone much larger than this one lies a single base away; base qualities are absent. The treatment or condition label, as the study defines it: roughly ten-day PBMC culture with coronavirus spike peptide pools or control peptides (ViraFEST assay). The study used the ViraFEST assay, which expanded antigen-specific T cells with peptide pools and then identified expanded clonotypes by TCR sequencing. The convalescent patients' positive SARS-CoV-2 PCR tests fell between March and December 2020, which was before the Alpha, Beta and Delta variants emerged in the United States. PBMCs were cultured at around 2.2 million per well in IMDM supplemented with approximately 5% human AB serum and about 9.5 IU/ml IL-2, with 9.5 to 10 ug/ml peptide pools added. On days 3 and 7, half of the culture medium was replaced with fresh IL-2-containing medium. CD4+ T cells were isolated after roughly 10 days of culture through negative selection using the EasySep CD4+ T cell isolation kit. Ficoll-Paque Plus gradient centrifugation was used to isolate PBMCs from whole blood, and the isolated PBMCs were then either used fresh or cryopreserved at -140C. Each culture condition was generally run in triplicate wells.

Library method: PCR. TCR sequencing of DNA from cultured CD4+ T cells used the Oncomine TCR Beta short-read assay at the Johns Hopkins FTIC core. The QIAamp micro DNA kit was used to extract genomic DNA from the cultured CD4+ T cells. Oncomine TCR Beta libraries made from cultured CD4+ T cells were pooled using unique dual indexes and sequenced on an Illumina iSeq 100. The published analysis was carried out like this. Non-productive sequences were removed, and CDR3s not starting with C, not ending with F or W, or shorter than 7 amino acids were discarded. Antigen-specific clonotypes were identified using the MANAFEST web application through comparison of peptide-stimulated wells with reference and other culture wells. For a clone to be called positive, the clone needed an FDR below 0.05, an odds ratio above 5, and a productive frequency above 0.1% in at least two of three replicate wells. Cross-reactive clonotypes were defined as significantly expanded in both SARS-CoV-2 spike wells and at least one common cold coronavirus spike condition. CDR3 homology was assessed with Levenshtein distances (stringdist) and unrooted phylogenetic trees (ape) in R version 3.6.1. TCRdb passed the public sequencing reads through fastp at Q25 and MiXCR, retaining productive beta sequences. When rows share a CDR3 protein, they turn into one entry using the most common DNA and genes. The V and J calls and clone size are TCRdb's, not the authors'. The sample table contains about 10,000 distinct CDR3 sequences; only one count was recorded for under 70% of them. The ten biggest clones cover over 20% of the sample.

The data belong to a study of vaccination and CD4 T cells after COVID-19 (dated by TCRdb to between 2021 and 2023). Context from the whole study: SARS-CoV-2 positivity had been established in the convalescent patients by nasal swab PCR, and mild disease was recorded in under ten of these patients and severe disease in one. The convalescent cohort included six males and four females, with two Hispanic individuals, seven Caucasians, two Asians and one multiracial person. Participants received two doses of either the Pfizer-BioNTech BNT162b2 vaccine (n=8) or the Moderna mRNA-1273 vaccine (n=2). Post-COVID blood samples were collected from convalescent patients a median of about 92 days after diagnosis, with a range of roughly 30 to 161 days. Post-vaccine blood samples were collected a median of approximately 68 days after the second vaccine dose, ranging from roughly 12 to 250 days. Overlapping spike peptide pools from SARS-CoV-2 and from the common cold coronaviruses HCoV-NL63, HCoV-OC43 and HCoV-229E were used as culture stimuli. Control cultures received a CEFX viral epitope pool as the positive control, an HIV-1 Nef peptide pool as the negative control, or no peptide. The spike-specific CD4+ TCR repertoire was compared before and after mRNA vaccination in approximately ten COVID-19 convalescent patients and a handful of infection-naive healthy vaccine recipients.

In the germline V gene (reference sequence), CDR1 corresponds to DFQATT and CDR2 to SNEGSKA. V drops 5 bases and J drops 2 bases, leaving 15 bases in between. From its cysteine to its phenylalanine, the CDR3 spans 14 amino acids. Only CDR3 DNA is held: 42 bases, read in frame from base 1. Study-level results and caveats: The median number of SARS-CoV-2-reactive clonotypes rose from 20 to 25 after infection to 38 after vaccination, but the change was not significant. Of the vaccine-specific clones in convalescent patients, 304 of 307, or nearly all, reacted only to SARS-CoV-2 spike and did not cross-react with common cold coronaviruses. Among convalescent patients, a median around 83% of the SARS-CoV-2-reactive clones seen after vaccination appeared only after vaccination, which suggests priming specific to the vaccine. Only a relatively small number of convalescent patients were included in the study, and early timepoints following natural infection were not analyzed.

The sample taken for sequencing was CD4+ T cells from blood, cultured in vitro. The chain is made from TRBV20-1 and TRBJ2-5; possibly the D gene is TRBD1, per 5 matching bases. The receptor comes from a human donor who had recovered from COVID-19. The CDR3 protein: CSAPNGAPQETQYF. Read as DNA, the sequence is TGCAGTGCTCCTAATGGGGCGCCTCAAGAGACCCAGTACTTC.